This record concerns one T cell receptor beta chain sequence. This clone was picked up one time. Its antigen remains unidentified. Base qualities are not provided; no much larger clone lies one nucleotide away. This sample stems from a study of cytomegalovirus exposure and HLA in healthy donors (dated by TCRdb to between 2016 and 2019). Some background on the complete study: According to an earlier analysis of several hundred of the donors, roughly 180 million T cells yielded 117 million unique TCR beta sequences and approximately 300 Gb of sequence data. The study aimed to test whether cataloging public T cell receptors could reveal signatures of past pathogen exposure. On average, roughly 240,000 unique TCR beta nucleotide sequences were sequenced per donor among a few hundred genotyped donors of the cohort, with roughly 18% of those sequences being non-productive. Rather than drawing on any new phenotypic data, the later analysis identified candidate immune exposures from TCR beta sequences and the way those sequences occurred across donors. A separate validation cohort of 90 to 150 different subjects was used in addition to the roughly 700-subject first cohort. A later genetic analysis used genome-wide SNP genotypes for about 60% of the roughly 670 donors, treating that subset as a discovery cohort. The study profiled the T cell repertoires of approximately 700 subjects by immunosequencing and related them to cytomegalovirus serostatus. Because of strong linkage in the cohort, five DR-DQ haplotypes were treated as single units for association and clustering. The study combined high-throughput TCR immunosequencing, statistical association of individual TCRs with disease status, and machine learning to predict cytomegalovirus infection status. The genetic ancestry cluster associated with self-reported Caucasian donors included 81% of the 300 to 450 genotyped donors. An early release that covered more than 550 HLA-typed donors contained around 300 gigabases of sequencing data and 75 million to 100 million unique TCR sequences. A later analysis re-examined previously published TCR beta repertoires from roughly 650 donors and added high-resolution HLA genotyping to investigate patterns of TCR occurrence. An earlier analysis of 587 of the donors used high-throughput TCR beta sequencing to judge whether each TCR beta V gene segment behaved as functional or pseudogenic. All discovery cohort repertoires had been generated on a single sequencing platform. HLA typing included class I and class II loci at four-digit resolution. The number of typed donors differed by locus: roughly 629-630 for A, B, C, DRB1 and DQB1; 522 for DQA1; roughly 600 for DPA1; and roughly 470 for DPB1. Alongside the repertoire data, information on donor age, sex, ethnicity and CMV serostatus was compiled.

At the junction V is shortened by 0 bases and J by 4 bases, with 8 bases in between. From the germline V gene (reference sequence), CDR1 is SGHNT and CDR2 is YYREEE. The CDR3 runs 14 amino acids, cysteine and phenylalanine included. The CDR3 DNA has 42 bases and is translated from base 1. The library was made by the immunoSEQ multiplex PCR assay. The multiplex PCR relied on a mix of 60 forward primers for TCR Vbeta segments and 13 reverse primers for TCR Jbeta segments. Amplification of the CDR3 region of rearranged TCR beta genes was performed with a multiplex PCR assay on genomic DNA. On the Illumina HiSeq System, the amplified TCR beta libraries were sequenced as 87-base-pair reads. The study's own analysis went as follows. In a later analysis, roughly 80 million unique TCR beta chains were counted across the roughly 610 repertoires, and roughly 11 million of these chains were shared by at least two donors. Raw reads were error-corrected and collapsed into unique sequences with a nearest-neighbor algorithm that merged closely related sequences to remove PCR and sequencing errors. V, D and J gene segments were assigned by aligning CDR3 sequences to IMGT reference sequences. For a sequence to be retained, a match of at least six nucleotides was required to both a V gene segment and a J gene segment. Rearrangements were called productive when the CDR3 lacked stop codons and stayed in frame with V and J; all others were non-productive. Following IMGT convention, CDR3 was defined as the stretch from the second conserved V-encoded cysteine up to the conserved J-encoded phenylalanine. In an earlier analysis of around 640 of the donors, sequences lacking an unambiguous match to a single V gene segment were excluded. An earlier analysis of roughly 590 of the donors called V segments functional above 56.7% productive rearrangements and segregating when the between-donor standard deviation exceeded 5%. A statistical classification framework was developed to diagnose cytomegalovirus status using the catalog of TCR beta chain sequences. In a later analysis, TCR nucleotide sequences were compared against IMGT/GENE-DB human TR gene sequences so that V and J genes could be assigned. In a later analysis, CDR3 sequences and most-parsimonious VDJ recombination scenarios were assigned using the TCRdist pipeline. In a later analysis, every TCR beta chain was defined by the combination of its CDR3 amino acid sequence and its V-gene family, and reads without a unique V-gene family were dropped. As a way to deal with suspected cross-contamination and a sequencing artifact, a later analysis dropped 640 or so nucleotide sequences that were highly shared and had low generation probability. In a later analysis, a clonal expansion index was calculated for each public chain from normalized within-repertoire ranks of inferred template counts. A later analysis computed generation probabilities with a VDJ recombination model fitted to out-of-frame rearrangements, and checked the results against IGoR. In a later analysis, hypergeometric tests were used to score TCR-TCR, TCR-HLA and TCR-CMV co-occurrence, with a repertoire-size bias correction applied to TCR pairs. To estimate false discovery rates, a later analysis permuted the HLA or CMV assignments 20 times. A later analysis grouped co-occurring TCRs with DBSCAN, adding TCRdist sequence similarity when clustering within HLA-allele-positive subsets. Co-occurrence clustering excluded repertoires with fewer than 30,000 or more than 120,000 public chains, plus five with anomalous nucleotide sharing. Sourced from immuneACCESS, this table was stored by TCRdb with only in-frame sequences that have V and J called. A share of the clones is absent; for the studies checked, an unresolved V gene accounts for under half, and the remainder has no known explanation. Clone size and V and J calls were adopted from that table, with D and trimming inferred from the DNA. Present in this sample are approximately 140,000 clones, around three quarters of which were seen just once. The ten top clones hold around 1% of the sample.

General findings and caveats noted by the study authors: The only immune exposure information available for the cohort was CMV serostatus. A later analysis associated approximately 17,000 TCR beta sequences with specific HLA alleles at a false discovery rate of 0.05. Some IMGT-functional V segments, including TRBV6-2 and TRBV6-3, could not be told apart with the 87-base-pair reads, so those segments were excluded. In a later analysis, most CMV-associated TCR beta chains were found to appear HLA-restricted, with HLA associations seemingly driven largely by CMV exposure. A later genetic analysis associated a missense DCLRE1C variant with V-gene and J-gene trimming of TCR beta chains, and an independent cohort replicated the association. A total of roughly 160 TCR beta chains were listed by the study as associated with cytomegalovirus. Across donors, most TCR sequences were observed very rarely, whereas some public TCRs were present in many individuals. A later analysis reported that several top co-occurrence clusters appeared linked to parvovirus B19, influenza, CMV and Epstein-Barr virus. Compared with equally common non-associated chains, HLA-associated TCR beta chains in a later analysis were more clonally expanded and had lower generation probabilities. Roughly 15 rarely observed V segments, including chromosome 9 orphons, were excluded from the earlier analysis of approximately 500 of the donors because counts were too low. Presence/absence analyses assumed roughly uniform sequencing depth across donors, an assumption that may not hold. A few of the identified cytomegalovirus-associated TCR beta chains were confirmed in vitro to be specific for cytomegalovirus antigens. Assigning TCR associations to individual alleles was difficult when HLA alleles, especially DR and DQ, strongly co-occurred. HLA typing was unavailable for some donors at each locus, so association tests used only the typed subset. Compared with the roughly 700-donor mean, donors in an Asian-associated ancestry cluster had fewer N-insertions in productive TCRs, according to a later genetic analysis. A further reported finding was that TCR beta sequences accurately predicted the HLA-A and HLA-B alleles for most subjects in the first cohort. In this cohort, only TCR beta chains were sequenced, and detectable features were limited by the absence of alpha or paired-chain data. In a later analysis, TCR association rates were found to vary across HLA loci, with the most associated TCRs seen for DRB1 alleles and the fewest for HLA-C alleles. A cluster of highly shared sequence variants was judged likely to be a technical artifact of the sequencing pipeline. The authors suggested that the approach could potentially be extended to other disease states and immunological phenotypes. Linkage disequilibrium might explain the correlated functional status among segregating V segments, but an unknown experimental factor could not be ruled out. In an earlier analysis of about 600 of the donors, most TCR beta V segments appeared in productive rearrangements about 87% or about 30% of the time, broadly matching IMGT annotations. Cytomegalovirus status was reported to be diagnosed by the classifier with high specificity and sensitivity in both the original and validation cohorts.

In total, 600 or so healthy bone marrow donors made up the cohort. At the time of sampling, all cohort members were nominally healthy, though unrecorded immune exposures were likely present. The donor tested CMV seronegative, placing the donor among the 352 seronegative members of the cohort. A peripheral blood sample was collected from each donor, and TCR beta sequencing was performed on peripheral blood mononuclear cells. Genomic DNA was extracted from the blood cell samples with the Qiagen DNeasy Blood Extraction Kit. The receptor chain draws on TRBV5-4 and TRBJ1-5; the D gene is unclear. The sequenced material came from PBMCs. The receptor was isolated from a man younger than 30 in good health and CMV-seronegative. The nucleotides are TGTGCCAGCAGCTTGGGAGGGAATAATCAGCCCCAGCATTTT. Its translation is CASSLGGNNQPQHF.